The 11 T cell receptor beta chains in this list originate from one sample, sequenced in a study of blood T cell repertoires in COVID-19. Only in-frame clones appear in the TCRdb table, and some are missing; sequencing was by immunoSEQ multiplex PCR. The data hold 300,000 to 400,000 clones, with 87% observed a single time. Source material: peripheral blood. The receptors shown here come from a man between 25 and 39 years old with COVID-19, enrolled during active disease.

The rearrangement joins TRBV3-1 (or the pseudogene TRBV3-2) to TRBJ1-1; 7 positions match TRBD1. V lost 4 bases to trimming and J lost 0 bases; unmatched junction nucleotides: 5. Germline V CDR1 and CDR2: LGHDT, YNNKEL (reference sequence). The CDR3 sequence is 15 residues long. The CDR3 nucleotides read TGTGCCAGCAGCCTTCGGACAGGAATGAACACTGAAGCTTTCTTT. Its translation: CASSLRTGMNTEAFF.

This clone came up once. The V and J genes are TRBV6-2 or TRBV6-3 and TRBJ2-1; 8 nucleotides line up with TRBD2. Per the germline V gene, CDR1 is MNHEY and CDR2 is SVGEGT. The junction had 1 base not matched to a gene; V was cut back by 0 bases and J by 6 bases. The CDR3 sequence is 14 residues long. CDR3 bases: TGTGCCAGCAGTTACTCGCGGGAGGTCAATGAGCAGTTCTTC. It codes for CASSYSREVNEQFF.

J is TRBJ2-2 and V is TRBV5-1; D gene unclear. This CDR3 is built from 13 residues. Trimming left V 5 bases short and J 3 bases short, with 8 bases between. CDR1 SGHRS and CDR2 YFSETQ come from the germline V gene. CDR3 region: CASSDRDTGELFF. The CDR3 DNA reads as TGCGCCAGCAGTGATCGGGACACCGGGGAGCTGTTTTTT. Combining the CDR3 with reference TRBV5-1 and TRBJ2-2 gives the whole variable domain KAGVTQTPRYLIKTRGQQVTLSCSPISGHRSVSWYQQTPGQGLQFLFEYFSETQRNKGNFPGRFSGRQFSNSRSEMNVSTLELGDSALYLCASSDRDTGELFFGEGSRLTVL.

The chain carries TRBV6-4 and TRBJ2-1; D is perhaps TRBD1 (6 bases). V gave up 5 bases and J gave up 2 bases, with 13 bases separating them. Per germline, CDR1 MRHNA and CDR2 SNTAGT. This CDR3 has 15 amino acids. The CDR3 coding sequence is TGTGCCAGCAGTAGCGAGACAGGAGCCTACAATGAGCAGTTCTTC. Protein product: CASSSETGAYNEQFF.

The rearrangement joins TRBV3-1 (or the pseudogene TRBV3-2) to TRBJ1-4; D is possibly TRBD1 (5 bases). Germline V gene data show CDR1 as LGHDT and CDR2 as YNNKEL (reference sequence). Trimming shortened V by 4 bases and J by 0 bases, and 12 bases separated the two germline ends. The length of the CDR3 is 16 residues. Here the CDR3 reads CASSLIGAATNEKLFF. The CDR3 nucleotides read TGTGCCAGCAGCCTAATAGGGGCGGCAACTAATGAAAAACTGTTTTTT.

The chain couples TRBV4-2 to TRBJ2-1; a possible D gene is TRBD1 (6 bases). This CDR3 region has 14 residues. Germline CDR1 is LGHNA and CDR2 is YNFKEQ. Trimming removed 6 bases at V and 2 bases at J, with 11 bases between. CDR3 in amino acids: CASSHRAAYNEQFF. CDR3 coding DNA: TGTGCCAGCAGTCACAGGGCGGCCTACAATGAGCAGTTCTTC.

This clone was recorded only once. V is TRBV14 and J is TRBJ2-2; D might be TRBD1 (6 bases). Germline CDR1 reads SGHDN; CDR2 reads FVKESK. V was pared by 7 bases and J by 2 bases, with 17 bases between. The CDR3 is 16 residues long. The CDR3 nucleotides are TGTGCCAGCACCGGGACACAGACTTATAACACCGGGGAGCTGTTTTTT. Residues: CASTGTQTYNTGELFF. The whole variable domain, remainder taken from reference TRBV14 and TRBJ2-2, is EAGVTQFPSHSVIEKGQTVTLRCDPISGHDNLYWYRRVMGKEIKFLLHFVKESKQDESGMPNNRFLAERTGGTYSTLKVQPAELEDSGVYFCASTGTQTYNTGELFFGEGSRLTVL.

The chain couples TRBV13 to TRBJ1-2; tentatively, D is TRBD1 (6 bases). Germline V gene data show CDR1 as PRHDT and CDR2 as FYEKMQ (reference sequence). V lost 1 base, J lost 6 bases, and 15 bases lay in between. CDR3 length: 15 amino acids. In DNA, the CDR3 is TGTGCCAGCAGCTTAGTGGGCAGGACAGAAGATGGCTACACCTTC. Translating it yields CASSLVGRTEDGYTF.

This CDR3 is CASSSNGQGDNSPLHF. CDR3 DNA: TGTGCCAGCAGCTCTAATGGACAGGGTGACAATTCACCCCTCCACTTT. This chain uses TRBV11-2 with TRBJ1-6; 8 bases map to TRBD1. The V gene's germline CDR1 is SGHAT and CDR2 FQNNGV. The junction had 9 bases not matched to a gene; V was cut back by 4 bases and J by 7 bases. The CDR3 loop spans 16 amino acids.

The rearrangement joins TRBV11-2 to TRBJ1-2; D is undetermined. This CDR3 has 13 amino acids. Trimming removed 2 bases from V and 8 bases from J, with 12 bases in between. Germline lookup yields CDR1 SGHAT and CDR2 FQNNGV. The CDR3 bases are TGTGCCAGCAGCTTAAACCCATATGCGGGCTACACCTTC. It codes for CASSLNPYAGYTF.

V gene TRBV4-2 combines with J gene TRBJ2-7; tentatively, D is TRBD1 (5 bases). V lost 3 bases and J lost 5, with 8 bases in between. The CDR3 spans 12 residues. The germline V gene has CDR1 LGHNA and CDR2 YNFKEQ. CDR3 coding DNA: TGTGCCAGCAGCCATCTAGGGGACGAGCAGTACTTC. Amino acid sequence: CASSHLGDEQYF.